A selection of T cell receptor beta chains follows, all from one sample in a study of T-cell memory formation after mild COVID-19. One entry per CDR3 protein results from TCRdb running MiXCR on the 5' RACE reads. The sample records 45,000 to 65,000 distinct CDR3 sequences, 9.5% being singletons. Sequenced input: PBMCs or a T cell subset sorted from them (not recorded which). The receptors derive from a man between 18 and 29 years old who had mild COVID-19 (a few samples of this study predate the infection). Cell type and time point are not known. CDR3s include the opening cysteine and the closing phenylalanine or tryptophan. Each record gives: V gene, clone size, D gene, J gene, CDR3 protein, CDR3 DNA. A D gene is named only where the DNA matches it firmly. Rows may omit the clone size; those that give it use once, few, many or a size class.

>TRBV9|medium-sized|TRBD2|TRBJ2-5
CASSVGTSDKETQYF
TGTGCCAGCAGCGTAGGGACTAGCGATAAAGAGACCCAGTACTTC
>TRBV10-1|few|NA|TRBJ2-1
CASSDRQSGYNEQFF
TGCGCCAGCAGTGACCGTCAATCGGGGTACAATGAGCAGTTCTTC
>TRBV5-1|few|NA|TRBJ1-1
CASSFLGGTEAFF
TGCGCCAGCAGCTTCTTGGGGGGTACTGAAGCTTTCTTT
>TRBV7-8|few|TRBD2|TRBJ2-3
CASSLASGGGLSTDTQYF
TGTGCCAGCAGCCTGGCTAGCGGGGGTGGGTTAAGCACAGATACGCAGTATTTT
>TRBV20-1|few|NA|TRBJ1-5
CSANPEPSQPQHF
TGCAGTGCTAACCCGGAACCGAGTCAGCCCCAGCATTTT
>TRBV5-1|NA|NA|TRBJ1-2
CASSYDGLGGGYTF
TGCGCCAGCAGCTACGACGGGTTGGGCGGAGGCTACACCTTC
>TRBV28|NA|NA|TRBJ1-5
CASYVGIGQPQHF
TGTGCCAGCTACGTGGGGATTGGTCAGCCCCAGCATTTT
>TRBV12-3/TRBV12-4|NA|NA|TRBJ1-1
CASSLAVGSTEAFF
TGTGCCAGCAGTTTAGCCGTAGGGTCGACTGAAGCTTTCTTT
>TRBV12-3/TRBV12-4|NA|NA|TRBJ2-5
CASSFQVGETQYF
TGTGCCAGCAGTTTCCAGGTGGGAGAGACCCAGTACTTC
>TRBV5-1|many|TRBD1|TRBJ2-5
CASSPTGLTETQYF
TGCGCCAGCAGCCCGACAGGGTTAACGGAGACCCAGTACTTC
>TRBV7-9|few|TRBD1|TRBJ1-1
CASSVGQVNTEAFF
TGTGCCAGCAGCGTCGGACAGGTGAACACTGAAGCTTTCTTT
>TRBV4-2|many|NA|TRBJ2-7
CASTYVGGGVGYEQYF
TGTGCCAGCACGTATGTAGGGGGGGGAGTAGGCTACGAGCAGTACTTC
>TRBV7-9|NA|NA|TRBJ1-1
CASSLQVGTEAFF
TGTGCCAGCAGCTTACAGGTTGGCACTGAAGCTTTCTTT
>TRBV7-2|few|NA|TRBJ1-1
CASSLEGVNTEAFF
TGTGCCAGCAGCTTAGAGGGGGTGAACACTGAAGCTTTCTTT
>TRBV3-1|NA|NA|TRBJ2-2
CASSPIRGTPGELFF
TGTGCCAGCAGCCCAATTAGGGGAACACCCGGGGAGCTGTTTTTT
>TRBV28|NA|NA|TRBJ1-2
CASRMRATYGYTF
TGTGCCAGCAGAATGCGGGCCACCTATGGCTACACCTTC
>TRBV29-1|NA|NA|TRBJ2-5
CSAAGTPETQYF
TGCAGCGCAGCCGGGACGCCAGAGACCCAGTACTTC